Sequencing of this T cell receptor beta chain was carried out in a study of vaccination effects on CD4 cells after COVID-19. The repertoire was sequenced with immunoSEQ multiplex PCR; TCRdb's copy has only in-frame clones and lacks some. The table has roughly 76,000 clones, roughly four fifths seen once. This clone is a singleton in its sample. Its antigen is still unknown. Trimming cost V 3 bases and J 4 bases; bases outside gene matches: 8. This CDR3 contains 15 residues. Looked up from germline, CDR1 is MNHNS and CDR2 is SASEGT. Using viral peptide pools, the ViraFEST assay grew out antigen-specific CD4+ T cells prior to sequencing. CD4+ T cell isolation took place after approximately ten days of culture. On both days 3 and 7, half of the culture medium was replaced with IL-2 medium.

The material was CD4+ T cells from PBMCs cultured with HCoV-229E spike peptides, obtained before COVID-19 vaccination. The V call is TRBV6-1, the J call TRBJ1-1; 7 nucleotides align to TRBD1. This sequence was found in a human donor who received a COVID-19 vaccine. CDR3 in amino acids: CASSEGGGYGTEAFF. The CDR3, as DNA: TGTGCCAGCAGTGAGGGAGGGGGCTATGGCACTGAAGCTTTCTTT.